The 5 T cell receptor beta chains listed next were all sequenced from one sample in a study of blood T cell repertoires in COVID-19. Produced via immunoSEQ multiplex PCR; TCRdb's table is partial and in-frame only. The data show around 150,000 clones, with about nine tenths seen just once and about 4.2% held by the top ten. The sequencing sample was made of peripheral blood. All receptors derive from a woman in her sixties with active or convalescent COVID-19.

Points on this clone: This sample includes further DNA sequences coding for the same CDR3. This sequence joins TRBV5-1 and TRBJ2-5; the D gene is possibly TRBD1 (6 bases). Germline CDR1 is SGHRS and CDR2 is YFSETQ. The CDR3 runs 13 residues. Trimming stripped 2 bases from V and 2 bases from J, with 7 bases between. For the CDR3, the DNA is TGCGCCAGCAGCTTCGGACAGCAAGAGACCCAGTACTTC. Its protein is CASSFGQQETQYF.

The chain uses TRBV15 and TRBJ2-1, with D possibly matching TRBD2 (6 bases). Germline loops: CDR1 LNHNV, CDR2 YYDKDF (reference sequence). The CDR3 is 15 residues long. Trimming left V 1 base short and J 9 bases short, with 16 bases between. CDR3 in DNA: TGTGCCACCAGCAGAGGTGGACTCACCGGGGGTGAGCAGTTCTTC. Translating gives CATSRGGLTGGEQFF.

The V call is TRBV6-6, the J call TRBJ2-7, with a weak D call TRBD2 (7 bases). CDR1 is MNHNY and CDR2 is SVGAGI in the germline V gene (reference sequence). V lost 3 bases and J 7 bases, leaving 13 bases between the germline ends. This CDR3 region has 13 residues. Here the CDR3 DNA reads TGTGCCAGCAGTTATCTCGGGGGGCGGGAGCAGTACTTC. Translation: CASSYLGGREQYF.

The rearrangement joins TRBV7-2 to TRBJ2-1; D uncertain. CDR1 is SGHTA and CDR2 is FQGNSA in the germline V gene. This CDR3 has 15 amino acids. V lost 1 base, J lost 4 bases, and 11 bases lay in between. Here the CDR3 reads CASSLGLDLYNEQFF. CDR3 in DNA: TGTGCCAGCAGCTTAGGCCTAGACCTTTACAATGAGCAGTTCTTC.

In its sample, this clone was seen a few times. The chain uses TRBV27 and TRBJ1-5, with TRBD1 as a possible D gene (5 bases). CDR3 size: 14 residues. The V gene lost 3 bases and the J gene lost 7 bases, with 13 bases spanning the gap. Germline lookup yields CDR1 MNHEY and CDR2 SMNVEV (reference sequence). DNA for the CDR3: TGTGCCAGCAGTTTTTCCCAGGGTGGCCAGCCCCAGCATTTT. Translated, it gives CASSFSQGGQPQHF.